This T cell receptor (beta chain) was captured by sequencing in a study of T cells after yellow fever vaccination. This clonotype was detected only a few times. Its antigen is not known. General observations from the study: Reappearing after the booster were most of the clones from primary vaccination (less than 97% CD4, 75% to 90% CD8).

V lost 3 bases to trimming and J lost 10 bases, with 15 bases between them. The CDR3 sequence is 13 residues long. Looked up from germline, CDR1 is SGHRS and CDR2 is YFSETQ. Using its own MiXCR run on the 5' RACE reads, TCRdb lists one record per CDR3 protein. The repertoire consists of around 360,000 distinct CDR3 sequences, with about 9.9% occurring once and the leading ten covering roughly 18%. Sequencing used PBMCs, obtained on the day of the first yellow fever vaccination. This TCR derives from a man younger than 35 who received the YFV17D yellow fever vaccine. V gene TRBV5-1 combines with J gene TRBJ2-3; D may match TRBD1 or TRBD2 (6 bases each). The CDR3 DNA sequence: TGCGCCAGCAGCTGGGATGTCGGGGGCCCGCAGTATTTT. As protein: CASSWDVGGPQYF.